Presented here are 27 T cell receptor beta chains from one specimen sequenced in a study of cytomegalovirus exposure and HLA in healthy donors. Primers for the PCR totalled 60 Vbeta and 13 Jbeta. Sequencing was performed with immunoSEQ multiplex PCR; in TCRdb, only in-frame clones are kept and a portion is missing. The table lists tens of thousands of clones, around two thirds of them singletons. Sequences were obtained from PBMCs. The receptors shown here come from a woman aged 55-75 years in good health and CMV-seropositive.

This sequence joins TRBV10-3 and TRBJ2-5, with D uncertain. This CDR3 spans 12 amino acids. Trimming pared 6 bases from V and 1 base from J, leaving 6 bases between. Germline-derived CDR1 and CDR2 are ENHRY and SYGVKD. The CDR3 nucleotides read TGTGCCATCAGCAAATCCCAAGAGACCCAGTACTTC. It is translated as CAISKSQETQYF.

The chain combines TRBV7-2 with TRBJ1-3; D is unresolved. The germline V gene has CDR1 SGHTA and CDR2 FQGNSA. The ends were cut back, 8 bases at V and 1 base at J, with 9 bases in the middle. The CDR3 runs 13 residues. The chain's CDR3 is CASLQISGNTIYF. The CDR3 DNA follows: TGTGCCAGCTTGCAGATTTCTGGAAACACCATATATTTT. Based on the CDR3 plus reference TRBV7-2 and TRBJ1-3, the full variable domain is GAGVSQSPSNKVTEKGKDVELRCDPISGHTALYWYRQSLGQGLEFLIYFQGNSAPDKSGLPSDRFSAERTGGSVSTLTIQRTQQEDSAVYLCASLQISGNTIYFGEGSWLTVV.

CDR3 bases: TGCGCCAGCCAGCCGGGGGGAGTATCTAGCACAGATACGCAGTATTTT. Amino acid sequence: CASQPGGVSSTDTQYF. The chain recombines TRBV5-1 with TRBJ2-3, with TRBD2 identical over 7 bases. The V and J ends lost 7 bases and 0 bases, in that order; junction bases with no gene match: 11. Germline V gene data show CDR1 as SGHRS and CDR2 as YFSETQ. This CDR3 has 16 amino acids.

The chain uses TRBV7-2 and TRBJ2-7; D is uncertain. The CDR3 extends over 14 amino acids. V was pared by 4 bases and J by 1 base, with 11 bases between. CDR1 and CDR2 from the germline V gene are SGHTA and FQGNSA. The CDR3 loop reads CASSSSGGSYEQYF. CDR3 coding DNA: TGTGCCAGCAGCTCTTCGGGTGGTTCCTACGAGCAGTACTTC.

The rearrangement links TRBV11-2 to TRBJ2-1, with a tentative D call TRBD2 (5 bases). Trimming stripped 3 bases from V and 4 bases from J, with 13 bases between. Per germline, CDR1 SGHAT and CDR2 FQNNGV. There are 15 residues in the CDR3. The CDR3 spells CASSLDERKYNEQFF. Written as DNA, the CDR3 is TGTGCCAGCAGCTTGGATGAGCGGAAATACAATGAGCAGTTCTTC.

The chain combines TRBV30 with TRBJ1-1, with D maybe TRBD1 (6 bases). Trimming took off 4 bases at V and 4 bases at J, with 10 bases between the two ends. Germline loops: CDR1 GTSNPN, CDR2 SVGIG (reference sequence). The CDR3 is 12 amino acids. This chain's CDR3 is CAWNRASTEAFF. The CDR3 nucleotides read TGTGCCTGGAACAGGGCGAGCACTGAAGCTTTCTTT.

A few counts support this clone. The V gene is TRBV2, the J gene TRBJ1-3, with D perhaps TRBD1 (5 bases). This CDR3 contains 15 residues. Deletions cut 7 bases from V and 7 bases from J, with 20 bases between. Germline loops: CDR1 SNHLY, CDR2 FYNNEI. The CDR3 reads CASNPRRGLVNTIYF. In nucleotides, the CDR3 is TGTGCCAGCAACCCGAGGAGGGGACTAGTGAACACCATATATTTT.

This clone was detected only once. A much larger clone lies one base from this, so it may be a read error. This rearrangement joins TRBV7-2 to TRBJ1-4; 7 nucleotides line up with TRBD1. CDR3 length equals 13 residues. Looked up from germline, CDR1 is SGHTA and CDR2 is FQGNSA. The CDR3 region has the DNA TGTGCCAGCAGCTTGACAGGGAATGGAAAACTGTTTTTT. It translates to CASSLTGNGKLFF.

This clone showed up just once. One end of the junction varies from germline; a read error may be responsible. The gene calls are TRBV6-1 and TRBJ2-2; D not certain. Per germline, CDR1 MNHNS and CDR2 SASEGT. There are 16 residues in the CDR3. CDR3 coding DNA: TGTGCCAGCAGAGAAGGGCGGCAACTCAACACCGGGGAGCTGTTTTTT. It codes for CASREGRQLNTGELFF.

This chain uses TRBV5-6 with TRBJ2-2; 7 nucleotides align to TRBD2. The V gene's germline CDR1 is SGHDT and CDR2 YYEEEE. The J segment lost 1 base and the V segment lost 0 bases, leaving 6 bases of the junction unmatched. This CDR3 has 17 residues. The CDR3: CASSLGGGLQNTGELFF. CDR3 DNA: TGTGCCAGCAGCTTGGGGGGGGGTCTCCAGAACACCGGGGAGCTGTTTTTT. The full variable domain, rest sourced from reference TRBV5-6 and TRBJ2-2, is DAGVTQSPTHLIKTRGQQVTLRCSPKSGHDTVSWYQQALGQGPQFIFQYYEEEERQRGNFPDRFSGHQFPNYSSELNVNALLLGDSALYLCASSLGGGLQNTGELFFGEGSRLTVL.

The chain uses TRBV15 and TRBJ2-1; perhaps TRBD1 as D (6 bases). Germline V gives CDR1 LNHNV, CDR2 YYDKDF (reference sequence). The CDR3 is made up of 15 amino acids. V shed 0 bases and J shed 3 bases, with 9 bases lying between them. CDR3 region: CATSREQGDYNEQFF. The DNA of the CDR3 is TGTGCCACCAGCAGAGAACAGGGAGACTACAATGAGCAGTTCTTC.

In DNA, the CDR3 is TGTGCCAGCACTAAGGTGGAGGGAACCGGGGAGCTGTTTTTT. Protein sequence: CASTKVEGTGELFF. V is TRBV13 and J is TRBJ2-2; tentatively, D is TRBD2 (6 bases). The CDR3 runs to 14 residues. In germline, CDR1 is PRHDT, CDR2 FYEKMQ (reference sequence). The ends were cut back, 7 bases at V and 5 bases at J, with 14 bases in the middle.

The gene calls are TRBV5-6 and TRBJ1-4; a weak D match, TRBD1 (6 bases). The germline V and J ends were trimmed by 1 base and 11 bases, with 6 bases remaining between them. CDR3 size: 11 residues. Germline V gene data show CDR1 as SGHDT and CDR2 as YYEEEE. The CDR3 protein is CASSLTGKLFF. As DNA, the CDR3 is TGTGCCAGCAGCTTGACAGGGAAACTGTTTTTT.

CDR3 nucleotide sequence: TGTGCCAGCACCGGGGGGGCGACGATTAGAGAGACCCAGTACTTC. Translated, it gives CASTGGATIRETQYF. The rearrangement uses TRBV7-2 and TRBJ2-5; 8 bases match TRBD2. With 7 bases clipped from V and 4 bases from J, the junction kept 11 bases outside the gene matches. This CDR3 comprises 15 residues. CDR1 and CDR2 (germline): SGHTA, FQGNSA.

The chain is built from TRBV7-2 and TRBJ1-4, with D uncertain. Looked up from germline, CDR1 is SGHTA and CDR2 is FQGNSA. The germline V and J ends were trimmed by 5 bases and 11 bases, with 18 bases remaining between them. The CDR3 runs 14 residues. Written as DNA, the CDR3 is TGTGCCAGCAGCCCACCCCCCGGAAGGGAGAAACTGTTTTTT. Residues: CASSPPPGREKLFF.

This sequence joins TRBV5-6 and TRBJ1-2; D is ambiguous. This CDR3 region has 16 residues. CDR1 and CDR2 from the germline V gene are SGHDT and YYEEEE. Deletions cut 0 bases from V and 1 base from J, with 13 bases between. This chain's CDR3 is CASSLARRDINYGYTF. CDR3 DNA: TGTGCCAGCAGCTTGGCCCGGAGGGATATTAACTATGGCTACACCTTC.

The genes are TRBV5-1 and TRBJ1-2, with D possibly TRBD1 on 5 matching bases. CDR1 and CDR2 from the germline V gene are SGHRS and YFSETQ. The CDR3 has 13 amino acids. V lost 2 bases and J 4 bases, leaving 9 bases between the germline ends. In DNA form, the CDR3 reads TGCGCCAGCAGCTTAGGCAGGGCCTATGGCTACACCTTC. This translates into CASSLGRAYGYTF.

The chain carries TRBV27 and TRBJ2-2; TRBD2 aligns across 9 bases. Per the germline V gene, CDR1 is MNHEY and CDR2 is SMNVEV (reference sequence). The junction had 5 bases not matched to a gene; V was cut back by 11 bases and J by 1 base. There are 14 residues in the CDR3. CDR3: CASRRGGNTGELFF. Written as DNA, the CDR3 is TGTGCCTCCAGGCGGGGGGGGAACACCGGGGAGCTGTTTTTT.

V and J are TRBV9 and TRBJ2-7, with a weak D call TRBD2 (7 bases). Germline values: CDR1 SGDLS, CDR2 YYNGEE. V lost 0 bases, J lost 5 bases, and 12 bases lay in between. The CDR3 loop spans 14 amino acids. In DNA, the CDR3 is TGTGCCAGCAGCGTAGAGGGGGGGCAGGACGAGCAGTACTTC. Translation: CASSVEGGQDEQYF. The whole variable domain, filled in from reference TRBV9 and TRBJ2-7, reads DSGVTQTPKHLITATGQRVTLRCSPRSGDLSVYWYQQSLDQGLQFLIQYYNGEERAKGNILERFSAQQFPDLHSELNLSSLELGDSALYFCASSVEGGQDEQYFGPGTRLTVT.

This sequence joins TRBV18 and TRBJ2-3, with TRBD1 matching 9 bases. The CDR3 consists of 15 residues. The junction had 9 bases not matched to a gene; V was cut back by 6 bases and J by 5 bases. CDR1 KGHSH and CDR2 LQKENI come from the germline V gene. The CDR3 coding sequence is TGTGCCAGCTCCCCCGTTGGGACAGGGCGAGATACGCAGTATTTT. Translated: CASSPVGTGRDTQYF.

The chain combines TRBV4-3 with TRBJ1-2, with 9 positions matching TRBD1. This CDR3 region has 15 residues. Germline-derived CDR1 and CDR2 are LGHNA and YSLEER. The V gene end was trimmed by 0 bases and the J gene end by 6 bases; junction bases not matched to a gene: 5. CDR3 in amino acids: CASSQERWTGDGYTF. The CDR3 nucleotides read TGCGCCAGCAGCCAAGAAAGGTGGACAGGGGATGGCTACACCTTC.

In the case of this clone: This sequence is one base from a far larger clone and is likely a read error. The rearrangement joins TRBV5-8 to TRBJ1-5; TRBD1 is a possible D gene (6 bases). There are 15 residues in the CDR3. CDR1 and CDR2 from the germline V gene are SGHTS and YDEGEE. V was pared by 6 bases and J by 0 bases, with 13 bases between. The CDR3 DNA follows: TGTGCCAGCATCTTCCAGGGGTATAGCAATCAGCCCCAGCATTTT. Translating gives CASIFQGYSNQPQHF.

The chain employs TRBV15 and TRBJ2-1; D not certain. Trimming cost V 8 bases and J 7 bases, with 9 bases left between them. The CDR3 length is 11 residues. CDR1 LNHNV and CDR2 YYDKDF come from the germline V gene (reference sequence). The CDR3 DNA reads TGTGCCACCTCCGTTTTGAATGAGCAGTTCTTC. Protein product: CATSVLNEQFF.

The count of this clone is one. CDR3 DNA sequence: TGTGCCATTACGGGACAGGGCTCTAACTATGGCTACACCTTC. As protein: CAITGQGSNYGYTF. The chain has TRBV7-2 and TRBJ1-2; 9 bases are shared with TRBD1. This CDR3 region has 14 residues. The germline V gene encodes CDR1 SGHTA and CDR2 FQGNSA. V lost 10 bases and J lost 0; bases outside the gene matches: 6. Together with reference TRBV7-2 and TRBJ1-2, the CDR3 gives the full variable domain: GAGVSQSPSNKVTEKGKDVELRCDPISGHTALYWYRQSLGQGLEFLIYFQGNSAPDKSGLPSDRFSAERTGGSVSTLTIQRTQQEDSAVYLCAITGQGSNYGYTFGSGTRLTVV.

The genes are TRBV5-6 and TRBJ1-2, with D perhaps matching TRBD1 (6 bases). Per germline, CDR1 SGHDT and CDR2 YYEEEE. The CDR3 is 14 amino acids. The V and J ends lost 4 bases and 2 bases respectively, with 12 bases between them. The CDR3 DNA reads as TGTGCCAGCAGCATACTTGACAGGAACTATGGCTACACCTTC. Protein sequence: CASSILDRNYGYTF.

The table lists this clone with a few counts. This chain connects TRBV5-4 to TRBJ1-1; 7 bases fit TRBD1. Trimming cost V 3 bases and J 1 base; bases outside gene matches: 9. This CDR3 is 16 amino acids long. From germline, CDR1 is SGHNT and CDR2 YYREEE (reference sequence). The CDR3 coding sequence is TGTGCCAGCAGCTCTAGGACAGGAGGAGGGAACACTGAAGCTTTCTTT. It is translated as CASSSRTGGGNTEAFF.

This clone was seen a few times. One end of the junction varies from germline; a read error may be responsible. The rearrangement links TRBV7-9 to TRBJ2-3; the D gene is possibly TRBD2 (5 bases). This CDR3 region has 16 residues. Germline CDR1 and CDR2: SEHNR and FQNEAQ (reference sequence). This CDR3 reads CSSSSGELPSTDTQYF. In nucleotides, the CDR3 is TGTTCCAGCAGCTCCGGGGAACTCCCGAGCACAGATACGCAGTATTTT. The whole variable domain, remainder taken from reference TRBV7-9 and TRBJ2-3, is DTGVSQNPRHKITKRGQNVTFRCDPISEHNRLYWYRQTLGQGPEFLTYFQNEAQLEKSRLLSDRFSAERPKGSFSTLEIQRTEQGDSAMYLCSSSSGELPSTDTQYFGPGTRLTVL.